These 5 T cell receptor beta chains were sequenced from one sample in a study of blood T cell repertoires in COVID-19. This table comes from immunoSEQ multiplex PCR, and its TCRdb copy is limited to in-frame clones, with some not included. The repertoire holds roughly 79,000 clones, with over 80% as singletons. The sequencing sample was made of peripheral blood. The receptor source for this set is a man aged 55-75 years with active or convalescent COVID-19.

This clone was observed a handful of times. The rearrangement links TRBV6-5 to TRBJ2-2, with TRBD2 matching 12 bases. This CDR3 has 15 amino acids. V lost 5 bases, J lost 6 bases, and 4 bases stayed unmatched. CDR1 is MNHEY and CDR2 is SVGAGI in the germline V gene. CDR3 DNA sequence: TGTGCCAGCAGTCGCCGGACTAGCGGGGCCGGGGAGCTGTTTTTT. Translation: CASSRRTSGAGELFF.

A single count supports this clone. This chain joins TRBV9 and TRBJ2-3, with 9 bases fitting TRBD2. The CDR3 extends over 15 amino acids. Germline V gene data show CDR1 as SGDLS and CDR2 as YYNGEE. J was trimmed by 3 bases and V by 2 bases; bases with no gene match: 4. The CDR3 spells CASSVAGGPTDTQYF. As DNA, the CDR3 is TGTGCCAGCAGCGTGGCGGGGGGGCCGACAGATACGCAGTATTTT. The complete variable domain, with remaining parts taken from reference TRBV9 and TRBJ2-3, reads DSGVTQTPKHLITATGQRVTLRCSPRSGDLSVYWYQQSLDQGLQFLIQYYNGEERAKGNILERFSAQQFPDLHSELNLSSLELGDSALYFCASSVAGGPTDTQYFGPGTRLTVL.

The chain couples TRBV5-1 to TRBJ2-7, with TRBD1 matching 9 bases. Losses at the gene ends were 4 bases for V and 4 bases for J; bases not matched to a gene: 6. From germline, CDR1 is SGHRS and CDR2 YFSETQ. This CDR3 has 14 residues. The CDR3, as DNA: TGCGCCAGCAGCCCGCGACAGGGGGGGTACGAGCAGTACTTC. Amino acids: CASSPRQGGYEQYF.

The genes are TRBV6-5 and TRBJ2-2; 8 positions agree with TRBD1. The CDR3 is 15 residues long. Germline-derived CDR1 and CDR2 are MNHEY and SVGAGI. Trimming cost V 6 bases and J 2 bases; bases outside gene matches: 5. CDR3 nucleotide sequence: TGTGCCAGCAGCCGACAGGGGTCAAACACCGGGGAGCTGTTTTTT. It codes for CASSRQGSNTGELFF.

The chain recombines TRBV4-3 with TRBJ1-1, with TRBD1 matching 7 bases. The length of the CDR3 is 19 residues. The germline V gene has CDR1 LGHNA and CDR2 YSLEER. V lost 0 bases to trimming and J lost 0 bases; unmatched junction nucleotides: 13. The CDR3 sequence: CASSQDMGKGASMNTEAFF. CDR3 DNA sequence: TGCGCCAGCAGCCAAGATATGGGGAAGGGGGCTTCGATGAACACTGAAGCTTTCTTT.